Reported below is one T cell receptor beta chain. As yet, its antigen is unknown. It was CD45RO-negative cells, positively selected for CCR7, that made up naive CD8 cells, with terminally differentiated effector memory CD45RA+ cells excluded. Clones were sequenced by immunoSEQ multiplex PCR, and TCRdb holds only the in-frame ones, with some missing. The profile covers roughly 2.1 million clones, with approximately 94% appearing a single time and 1.5% to 2% taken by the ten largest. This record belongs to a study of shared clonotypes between healthy human individuals. About the study: Serving as donors were two women and three men, whose ages spanned 18 to 49.

General observations from the study: Relative to their counterparts shared across all four donors, non-shared clonotypes exhibited diminished generation probabilities. Donors were few, which limited the genetic and exposure-history diversity represented.

From germline, CDR1 is MDHEN and CDR2 SYDVKM. Unmatched junction bases numbered 5, after V lost 6 bases and J lost 2 bases. The CDR3 covers 15 residues. This chain uses TRBV28 with TRBJ1-4; 8 nucleotides agree with TRBD1. Input material: naive CD8+ T cells from PBMCs. The clonotype originates from a young man in good health. Some clones in this sample may be carry-over from other donors' samples. CDR3 nucleotides: TGTGCCAGCAGCGACACAGGGGGGACTAATGAAAAACTGTTTTTT. This translates into CASSDTGGTNEKLFF. Filled out from reference TRBV28 and TRBJ1-4, the complete variable domain reads DVKVTQSSRYLVKRTGEKVFLECVQDMDHENMFWYRQDPGLGLRLIYFSYDVKMKEKGDIPEGYSVSREKKERFSLILESASTNQTSMYLCASSDTGGTNEKLFFGSGTQLSVL.